What follows describes a single TCR beta chain. With a much larger clone just one base away, this may be a read error. The entry originates in a study of blood T cells in healthy people across ages. Across the whole study: Every two T cells gave about one barcoded beta molecule via template switching.

Primed by a sample-barcoded 5' primer and a J-beta primer mix, a second PCR proceeded for roughly 7 to 11 cycles. TCRdb itself ran the 5' RACE reads through MiXCR, one entry per CDR3 protein. Counted here are around 900,000 distinct CDR3 sequences, 25% to 30% occurring once; the ten biggest clones make up roughly 17%. The sequence was obtained from a woman of 80 years or more in good health. Sequencing input: blood.

CDR3 DNA: TGCAGTGTTGCAGACAGGACAAACTATGGCTACACCTTC. Translated: CSVADRTNYGYTF. This chain links TRBV20-1 with TRBJ1-2, with D possibly TRBD1 on 6 matching bases. This CDR3 contains 13 residues. With 7 bases removed from V and 2 bases from J, the gap between germline ends came to 14 bases. CDR1 and CDR2 (germline): DFQATT, SNEGSKA (reference sequence).